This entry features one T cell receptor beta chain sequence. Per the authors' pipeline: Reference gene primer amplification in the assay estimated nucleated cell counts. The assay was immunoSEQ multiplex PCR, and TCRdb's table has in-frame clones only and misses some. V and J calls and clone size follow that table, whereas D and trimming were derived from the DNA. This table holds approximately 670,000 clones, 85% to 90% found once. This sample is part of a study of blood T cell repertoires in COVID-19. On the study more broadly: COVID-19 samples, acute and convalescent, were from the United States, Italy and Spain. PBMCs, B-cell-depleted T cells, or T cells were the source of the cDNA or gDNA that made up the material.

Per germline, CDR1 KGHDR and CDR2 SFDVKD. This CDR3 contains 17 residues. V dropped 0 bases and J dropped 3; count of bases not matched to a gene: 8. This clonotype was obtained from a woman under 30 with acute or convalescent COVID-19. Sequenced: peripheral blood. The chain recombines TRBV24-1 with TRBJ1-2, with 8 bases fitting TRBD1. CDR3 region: CATSDLGSQGADYGYTF. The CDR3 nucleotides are TGTGCCACCAGTGATTTGGGATCTCAGGGGGCGGACTATGGCTACACCTTC.